This T cell receptor beta chain was identified in a study of shared clonotypes between healthy human individuals (dated by TCRdb to between 2020 and 2021). In terms of the full investigation: A couple of women and three men aged 18 to 49 years were included in the cohort. For each donor, three plates each were used for CD4 naive and CD4 memory, two plates were used for CD8 naive, and one plate was used for CD8 memory. To estimate repertoire size and how much clonotype sharing occurs between individuals, the study deeply sequenced the blood TCR repertoires of 5 or 6 healthy adults. To increase sequencing depth and limit assay-specific biases, different laboratories used diverse techniques to prepare libraries and sequence TCR repertoires. Leukapheresis yielded between about 0.85 and 10 billion PBMCs per donor.

Study-wide findings and limitations: Pairwise subsampling indicated that sequencing depth was expected to affect the degree of clonotype sharing among donors. Compared with non-shared clonotypes, clonotypes shared by all four sorted-subset donors had higher generation probabilities. Estimated clonotype richness was generally larger for naive than for memory subsets. Sampling was limited to blood, and TCR repertoires in tissue likely differ from TCR repertoires in blood. Rarefaction of sorted-subset datasets indicated incomplete sequencing despite the large sequencing depth. Across four donors, approximately 4.6% of naive CD4, 3.5% of naive CD8, 2% to 2.5% of memory CD4, and approximately 0.4% of memory CD8 clonotypes were shared. The genetic and exposure-history diversity represented was limited by the small number of donors.

The donors were healthy, HIV-negative adults with no recently reported acute infections or vaccinations. Every donor was a Caucasian adult residing in Nashville, Tennessee, USA. CD4+ T cells were enriched through magnetic negative selection, after which naive cells were positively selected on CD45RA and the remaining negative fraction served as the memory subset. After blood collection by leukapheresis, PBMCs were isolated using Ficoll-Histopaque density gradient centrifugation and then cryopreserved in the vapor phase of liquid nitrogen. Purity and quantity of every magnetically sorted T cell population were checked by analytical flow cytometry. Genomic DNA was isolated from each sorted fraction and quantified by UV absorbance on a Nanodrop 2000c. The germline ends are 14 bases apart after V is trimmed by 4 bases and J by 6 bases. From the cysteine through the phenylalanine, the CDR3 covers 14 amino acids. Only the CDR3 DNA is retained, 42 bases long and in frame from the first base. The germline V gene gives CDR1 as SGHRS and CDR2 as YFSETQ.

Notes on this clone: This receptor's antigen is unknown. It has no much larger one-base neighbor in the sample; base qualities were not kept.

Using the deep immunoSEQ assay, multiplex PCR amplified TCR CDR3 regions from genomic DNA. For each cell subset, the extracted genomic DNA was distributed evenly across all wells of several immunoSEQ 96-well plates, and each plate served as one replicate. For sorted subsets, about 200 ng genomic DNA, equal to 30,000 or so T cell genomes, was loaded into each replicate PCR. Purified libraries were quantified with a Qubit 3.0 fluorometer, sized on a Bioanalyzer 2100, and re-quantified with the KAPA Library Quantification kit. A separate single-read 150-cycle Illumina NextSeq 550 flow cell was used to sequence each immunoSEQ 96-well plate. For the original study's pipeline: Because the immunoSEQ output included only junctional sequences and no quality scores, the filtering could not be the same as the filtering used for full-length reads. To assign V/J genes and CDR3, sequences were annotated using PyIR, a Python wrapper for IgBLAST v1.9, with IMGT germline references. Reads were removed for weak V/J assignments (E-value above 1e-6), missing CDR3, stop codons, out-of-frame junctions, or ambiguous translated residues. V3J clonotypes were defined as sequences sharing the same inferred V gene, J gene, and CDR3 amino acid sequence. The percentage overlap between two repertoires was calculated by dividing the number of shared unique clonotypes by the size of the smaller repertoire. Richness of each repertoire was evaluated using RTK rarefaction, the Chao1 estimator, and Recon v2.1 estimates of unobserved clonotypes. OLGA was used to compute generation probabilities for all TCRbeta clonotypes that the gDNA method yielded from a handful of donors. TCRdb obtained this table from immuneACCESS and retained in-frame rearrangements with V and J assigned. These tables miss some clones; where compared with another copy, unresolved V genes account for less than half of the shortfall, and the remainder is unexplained. The V and J calls and clone size were taken over from that table, and D and trimming were inferred from the DNA. The table for this sample lists some 1.5 million clones; approximately 98% of them were counted only once. Around 0.47% of the sample is held by the ten biggest clonotypes.

The source of this sequence is a man aged 25-45 years in good health. The V gene is TRBV5-1 and the J gene is TRBJ1-5; TRBD1 might be the D gene, on 5 matching bases. The sample taken for sequencing was naive CD4+ T cells sorted from blood. The cell subset or site label for this specimen denotes: CD45RA+ positively selected. This receptor carries the CDR3 CASSALGDGQPQHF. The DNA reads as follows: TGCGCCAGCAGCGCCCTAGGGGACGGTCAGCCCCAGCATTTT.